This record looks at one TCR beta chain sequence and its context. The antigen remains undetermined. The sample originates from a study of T cell responses to AZD1222 COVID-19 vaccine. Study in general: Pooled together were second doses at about 4 or about 12 weeks.

V dropped 4 bases and J dropped 0; count of bases not matched to a gene: 1. From germline, CDR1 is MRHNA and CDR2 SNTAGT. The length of the CDR3 is 14 residues. Study-wide results and limits: There were mostly white British donors and more females than males, and clonal diversity was possibly underestimated. Recipients of AZD1222 seropositive at baseline numbered only 5 or 6.

This table comes from immunoSEQ multiplex PCR, and its TCRdb copy is limited to in-frame clones, with some not included. The sample has under 200,000 clones, approximately 89% seen once; the top ten hold under 5%. The sequencing here drew on peripheral blood, taken on day 0 of AZD1222 vaccination. The clonotype was recovered from an adult in good health. J is TRBJ2-7 and V is TRBV6-4; 9 bases line up with TRBD2. CDR3 bases: TGTGCCAGCAGTGGTAGCGGGAGCTCCTACGAGCAGTACTTC. Translated: CASSGSGSSYEQYF.